This passage covers 14 T cell receptor beta chains from one sample sequenced in a study of vaccination effects on CD4 cells after COVID-19. Prior to sequencing, the ViraFEST assay stimulated PBMC with viral peptide pools, which expanded the antigen-specific CD4+ T cells. After less than twelve days in culture, the CD4+ T cells were isolated. The vaccine given was either BNT162b2 or mRNA-1273, in two doses. Antigens for these TCRs are unknown. This table comes from immunoSEQ multiplex PCR, and its TCRdb copy is limited to in-frame clones, with some not included. The table has under 35,000 clones, over 65% seen once. The sequencing here drew on CD4+ T cells from PBMCs cultured with HCoV-NL63 spike peptides, taken after COVID-19 vaccination. The receptors were sampled from a human donor who received a COVID-19 vaccine.

The V and J genes are TRBV6-4 and TRBJ2-3; 9 bases match TRBD2. Germline assignment: CDR1 MRHNA and CDR2 SNTAGT. The CDR3 is 14 residues long. With V trimmed by 2 bases and J by 4 bases, 1 base remained unmatched. Here the CDR3 DNA reads TGTGCCAGCAGTGACGCGGGGGGGCCAGATACGCAGTATTTT. Its translation is CASSDAGGPDTQYF.

This clone was detected only a few times. The CDR3 bases are TGTGCCAGCAGTTCCCCCTACGGGGACTTTAGTAACTATGGCTACACCTTC. Encoded protein: CASSSPYGDFSNYGYTF. J is TRBJ1-2 and V is TRBV28, with TRBD1 as a possible D gene (5 bases). Germline V CDR1 and CDR2: MDHEN, SYDVKM. The CDR3 is made up of 17 amino acids. V was clipped by 4 bases and J by 1 base, with 19 bases between them.

The table lists this clone with a few counts. As DNA, the CDR3 is TGTGCCAGCAGTCCCCCCGGGACCAACTATGGCTACACCTTC. Translation gives CASSPPGTNYGYTF. The genes are TRBV7-9 and TRBJ1-2; maybe TRBD1 (5 bases). Trimming took 6 bases from V and 2 from J, leaving 13 bases between them. CDR1 is SEHNR and CDR2 is FQNEAQ in the germline V gene (reference sequence). The CDR3 sequence is 14 residues long.

In its sample, this clone was seen once. The chain joins TRBV7-8 to TRBJ1-4; D gene uncertain. V lost 5 bases to trimming and J lost 0 bases, with 16 bases between them. This CDR3 spans 17 amino acids. Germline V gives CDR1 SGHVS, CDR2 FQNEAQ. CDR3 loop: CASSPRSPTATNEKLFF. CDR3 sequence (DNA): TGTGCCAGCAGCCCGAGGTCCCCTACCGCAACTAATGAAAAACTGTTTTTT.

The chain employs TRBV2 and TRBJ2-7; possible D gene TRBD2, 6 bases. Trimming took off 2 bases at V and 7 bases at J, with 15 bases between the two ends. Germline V lookup: CDR1 SNHLY, CDR2 FYNNEI. This CDR3 comprises 14 residues. DNA for the CDR3: TGTGCCAGCAGTGAATGGGGGGTCGGAGAAGAGCAGTACTTC. This encodes CASSEWGVGEEQYF. Filled out from reference TRBV2 and TRBJ2-7, the complete variable domain reads EPEVTQTPSHQVTQMGQEVILRCVPISNHLYFYWYRQILGQKVEFLVSFYNNEISEKSEIFDDQFSVERPDGSNFTLKIRSTKLEDSAMYFCASSEWGVGEEQYFGPGTRLTVT.

This clone was detected a few times. This chain connects TRBV6-5 to TRBJ1-1; tentatively, D is TRBD1 (5 bases). Germline V CDR1 and CDR2: MNHEY, SVGAGI. V lost 2 bases, J lost 3 bases, and 10 bases lay in between. The CDR3 runs 14 residues. The CDR3 DNA reads as TGTGCCAGCAGTTACGGAGGCAGGGACACTGAAGCTTTCTTT. This sequence encodes CASSYGGRDTEAFF.

The V call is TRBV5-1, the J call TRBJ2-1, with 7 bases fitting TRBD1. V gave up 0 bases and J gave up 6 bases; unmatched junction bases: 9. The germline CDR1 and CDR2 sequences are SGHRS and YFSETQ. This CDR3 contains 16 residues. CDR3: CASSLARDSAANEQFF. CDR3 DNA sequence: TGCGCCAGCAGCTTGGCCCGGGACAGCGCAGCCAATGAGCAGTTCTTC.

The genes are TRBV21-1 and TRBJ2-7; the table names TRBD1, a call not compared with the DNA. TRBV21-1 is flagged as a pseudogene. The CDR3 totals 12 residues. The CDR3 region is CASSSRQYEQYF. The CDR3 DNA reads TGTGCCAGCAGCTCCCGACAATACGAGCAGTACTTC.

V is TRBV4-1 and J is TRBJ2-7; TRBD1 aligns across 9 bases. V was clipped by 4 bases and J by 5 bases; unmatched bases: 9. The CDR3 is 15 amino acids. Germline CDR1 and CDR2: MGHRA and YSYEKL. Here the CDR3 reads CASSPLGDRANEQYF. The DNA of the CDR3 is TGCGCCAGCAGCCCCCTGGGGGACAGGGCCAACGAGCAGTACTTC.

The chain employs TRBV10-2 and TRBJ2-7, with D perhaps matching TRBD1 (6 bases). The germline gives CDR1 WSHSY, CDR2 SAAADI. V was clipped by 0 bases and J by 6 bases, with 15 bases between them. The CDR3 has 15 residues. The CDR3 loop reads CASSESRTVSGEQYF. CDR3 coding DNA: TGCGCCAGCAGTGAGTCAAGGACAGTCTCGGGCGAGCAGTACTTC.

V gene TRBV6-5 combines with J gene TRBJ2-1; TRBD1 agrees at 11 bases. The CDR3 length is 12 residues. V dropped 8 bases and J dropped 10; count of bases not matched to a gene: 4. CDR1 is MNHEY, CDR2 SVGAGI, per germline. The DNA of the CDR3 is TGTGCCAGCGGGACAGGGGGAAGGGAGCAGTTCTTC. This encodes CASGTGGREQFF.

This rearrangement joins TRBV6-5 to TRBJ1-5; D is uncertain. The CDR3 sequence is 12 residues long. V lost 6 bases and J lost 7, with 10 bases in between. CDR1 and CDR2 (germline): MNHEY, SVGAGI. CDR3 in DNA: TGTGCCAGCAGCAACCCGGGGCAGCCCCAGCATTTT. Translating gives CASSNPGQPQHF.

The CDR3 DNA is TGCGCCAGCAGTTGGTATACAGGGCTTAACTATGGCTACACCTTC. This encodes CASSWYTGLNYGYTF. This chain joins TRBV5-1 and TRBJ1-2; perhaps TRBD1 as D (6 bases). Germline V gene data show CDR1 as SGHRS and CDR2 as YFSETQ. Trimming stripped 5 bases from V and 1 base from J, with 15 bases between. The CDR3 sequence is 15 residues long. Variable domain in full (rest from reference TRBV5-1 and TRBJ1-2): KAGVTQTPRYLIKTRGQQVTLSCSPISGHRSVSWYQQTPGQGLQFLFEYFSETQRNKGNFPGRFSGRQFSNSRSEMNVSTLELGDSALYLCASSWYTGLNYGYTFGSGTRLTVV.

The chain links TRBV19 to TRBJ1-2; D ambiguous. V lost 3 bases to trimming and J lost 7 bases, with 12 bases between them. This CDR3 contains 13 residues. Looked up from germline, CDR1 is LNHDA and CDR2 is SQIVND (reference sequence). CDR3 residues: CASSIVRGGGYTF. DNA of the CDR3: TGTGCCAGTAGTATTGTCCGCGGAGGTGGCTACACCTTC.